The sequence of this TCR beta chain was determined in a study of cytomegalovirus exposure and HLA in healthy donors. The PCR made use of 60 Vbeta and 13 Jbeta primers. Profiled with immunoSEQ multiplex PCR; TCRdb holds only in-frame clones, not every one. The sample totals about 67,000 clones. This CDR3 spans 14 amino acids. Per the germline V gene, CDR1 is LGHNA and CDR2 is YNFKEQ. V lost 4 bases and J lost 8, with 14 bases in between. Findings and caveats of the study: Judged likely to be a sequencing artifact was a cluster of highly shared sequence variants. With high specificity and sensitivity, the classifier reportedly diagnosed cytomegalovirus status. Association of a missense DCLRE1C variant with TCR beta V- and J-gene trimming was reported in a later analysis.

Turning to this clone: What it binds is unknown.

J is TRBJ1-4 and V is TRBV4-2, with D hard to call. This clonotype was obtained from a middle-aged woman in good health and CMV-seropositive. Specimen: PBMCs. CDR3 coding DNA: TGTGCCAGCAGCCCATTTTCGGTGGGCGAAAAACTGTTTTTT. This gives the protein CASSPFSVGEKLFF.